This section outlines one T cell receptor beta chain sequence together with its context. This clone was counted a single time. What this receptor recognizes is not known. Nothing much larger sits one base from this clone, and base qualities are not available. TCRbeta CDR3 regions were amplified from genomic DNA by means of the immunoSEQ Assay, a bias-controlled multiplex PCR. Per the original workflow: Nucleated cell counts per sample were estimated from amplification of reference gene primers within the assay. To quantify the absolute abundance of each unique TCRbeta CDR3 rearrangement, sequence reads were collapsed and filtered. Productive Simpson clonality was computed per sample as the square root of Simpson's diversity index over productive rearrangements. TCRdb re-hosts the immuneACCESS table, in-frame sequences only. Its copies lack some clones; in the studies checked, an unresolved V gene accounts for under half of them, and the cause for the rest is not known. The DNA was the basis for D and trimming; V, J and clone size are from that table. This sample lists 310,000 or so clones; 86% were detected once. The ten largest account for about 2.2% of the sample.

These data originate in a study of blood T cell repertoires in COVID-19 (dated by TCRdb to 2019 to 2021). Study-level background: The collaborator samples originated in the United States, Italy and Spain and spanned the acute and convalescent phases of COVID-19. Nearly every sample came with metadata listing a de-identified subject ID, COVID-19 status, age in years and sex. The prospective study material was composed of cDNA or gDNA derived from T cells, B-cell-depleted T cells, or PBMCs. Where available, HLA class I and class II types were taken from metadata supplied by the sample provider and were not determined by assay-based typing. Samples were obtained from the ongoing ImmuneRACE study (first 160 participants) and from 950 to 1,500 subjects provided by 6 global collaborators. A freely available public database, intended as a resource for researchers studying the immune response to SARS-CoV-2, is where the repertoires were released. The dataset comprised deeply sampled blood TCRbeta repertoires from subjects exposed to, actively infected with, or recovered from COVID-19.

What the study reported, not specific to this receptor: Clinical and demographic metadata were provided uncurated, with the amount varying by source and participant.

Samples from volunteer blood donors who had recovered from COVID-19 were contributed by a second Seattle source. Each collaborating institution followed its own protocols to collect whole blood in K2EDTA tubes. Collaborator samples were shipped for TCRbeta analysis as frozen whole blood, isolated PBMCs, or DNA extracted from either sample type. The CDR3 runs 16 amino acids, cysteine and phenylalanine included. Of all the DNA, just the CDR3 is kept, 48 bases in frame from base 1. Trimming removed 7 bases from V and 4 bases from J; the gene matches leave 4 bases unexplained. In the germline V gene, CDR1 corresponds to KGHDR and CDR2 to SFDVKD.

The chain is made from TRBV24-1 and TRBJ2-2; the central 14 bases match TRBD2. Sequencing was done on a sample of peripheral blood. The TCR comes from a young woman who had recovered from COVID-19. CDR3 reads: CATRGLAGDGTGELFF. The DNA sequence is as follows: TGTGCCACCAGGGGACTAGCGGGAGATGGCACCGGGGAGCTGTTTTTT.